This is a list of T cell receptor beta chains from one sample in a study of T cells expressing NK-cell markers. TCRdb re-called the 5' RACE reads, yielding one record per CDR3 amino acid sequence without DNA. Its clone listing holds 350,000 to 450,000 distinct CDR3 sequences. The sequencing input was blood T cells: a sorted CD56 or NKG2C T cell subset, CD4+ or CD8+ T cells, or bulk PBMC T cells (not recorded which). All receptors come from a man between 18 and 69 years old in good health. The CDR3 runs from the conserved cysteine through the conserved F or W. The size field is filled for only some rows; it gives once, few, many or a size class.

J: TRBJ2-7; V: TRBV12-3/TRBV12-4; size: -; CDR3: CASRDRDRSSYEQYF
J: TRBJ1-1; V: TRBV21-1; size: -; CDR3: CASSKGGRGPVNTEAFF
J: TRBJ1-2; V: TRBV6-5; size: -; CDR3: CASSYTVGQGGYTF
J: TRBJ1-2; V: TRBV12-3/TRBV12-4; size: -; CDR3: CASSFQGYSYGYTF
J: TRBJ2-7; V: TRBV12-5; size: -; CDR3: CASDHPDRASYEQYF
J: TRBJ2-5; V: TRBV7-2; size: -; CDR3: CASSATRGGETQYF
J: TRBJ2-2; V: TRBV6-1; size: -; CDR3: CASREDRGWGGELFF
J: TRBJ2-1; V: TRBV7-8; size: -; CDR3: CASSLEASGEYNEQFF
J: TRBJ2-1; V: TRBV5-1; size: -; CDR3: CASSLEARTNEQFF
J: TRBJ2-4; V: TRBV25-1; size: -; CDR3: CASSDPGTGALIQYF
J: TRBJ1-2; V: TRBV7-2; size: -; CDR3: CASSVGVREVGGYTF
J: TRBJ1-3; V: TRBV5-1; size: -; CDR3: CASSPGPERAGNTIYF
J: TRBJ2-4; V: TRBV19; size: -; CDR3: CASSIRGQKNIQYF
J: TRBJ2-5; V: TRBV12-3/TRBV12-4; size: -; CDR3: CASSGDRSGETQYF
J: TRBJ1-2; V: TRBV19; size: -; CDR3: CASSPGTVNFYGYTF
J: TRBJ2-4; V: TRBV18; size: -; CDR3: CASSPASGGTQNIQYF
J: TRBJ2-5; V: TRBV5-1; size: -; CDR3: CASTNRDRDLQETQYF
J: TRBJ1-2; V: TRBV12-3/TRBV12-4; size: -; CDR3: CASSLGQGASNYGYTF
J: TRBJ2-7; V: TRBV10-3; size: -; CDR3: CAISESGSAGDSYEQYF
J: TRBJ1-3; V: TRBV5-1; size: -; CDR3: CASSYTALAGDTIYF
J: TRBJ2-2; V: TRBV5-1; size: -; CDR3: CASSLNSELGTGELFF
J: TRBJ2-3; V: TRBV19; size: -; CDR3: CASSPRAAIGDTQYF
J: TRBJ2-3; V: TRBV20-1; size: -; CDR3: CIVRGDTDTQYF
J: TRBJ1-2; V: TRBV25-1; size: -; CDR3: CASSKPLGGFNYGYTF
J: TRBJ2-2; V: TRBV6-5; size: -; CDR3: CASAYQGGSTGELFF
J: TRBJ2-5; V: TRBV5-1; size: -; CDR3: CASSLLAGRGETQYF
J: TRBJ2-7; V: TRBV6-2/TRBV6-3; size: -; CDR3: CASRGLTGASYEQYF
J: TRBJ1-6; V: TRBV7-2; size: -; CDR3: CASSLEAGMGSPLHF
J: TRBJ1-1; V: TRBV20-1; size: -; CDR3: CSARIQGTTEAFF
J: TRBJ2-5; V: TRBV3-1; size: -; CDR3: CASSQGGTSGTQYF
J: TRBJ2-5; V: TRBV5-4; size: -; CDR3: CASRPDQRQTQYF
J: TRBJ1-1; V: TRBV12-3/TRBV12-4; size: -; CDR3: CASNRQGSSEAFF
J: TRBJ1-6; V: TRBV7-9; size: -; CDR3: CASTRTGSNSPLHF
J: TRBJ2-7; V: TRBV6-1; size: -; CDR3: CASSERVSESYEQYF
J: TRBJ2-3; V: TRBV4-2; size: -; CDR3: CASSPLAGGLSGTDTQYF
J: TRBJ1-4; V: TRBV29-1; size: -; CDR3: CSVVMGAGEKLFF
J: TRBJ2-1; V: TRBV11-2; size: -; CDR3: CASSRSSGASYNEQFF
J: TRBJ2-1; V: TRBV23-1; size: -; CDR3: CASSRRDFQQFF
J: TRBJ2-2; V: TRBV5-1; size: -; CDR3: CASSHWTVNTGELFF
J: TRBJ2-1; V: TRBV7-2; size: -; CDR3: CASSKTGLAGFNEQFF
J: TRBJ1-5; V: TRBV7-8; size: -; CDR3: CASSLRGREQPQHF
J: TRBJ2-7; V: TRBV25-1; size: -; CDR3: CASSETSGGLSNTQYF
J: TRBJ2-7; V: TRBV7-6; size: -; CDR3: CASSPGRRGSYEQYF
J: TRBJ2-5; V: TRBV2; size: -; CDR3: CASSEALAPGGFEETQYF
J: TRBJ2-1; V: TRBV12-3/TRBV12-4; size: -; CDR3: CASSFVAREHEQFF
J: TRBJ2-1; V: TRBV5-1; size: -; CDR3: CASRPMTGFSYNEQFF
J: TRBJ2-7; V: TRBV20-1; size: -; CDR3: CSARQDPYTAYEQYF
J: TRBJ2-1; V: TRBV7-2; size: -; CDR3: CASRKTGLAFSYNEQFF
J: TRBJ2-1; V: TRBV3-1; size: -; CDR3: CASSPRTRAHNEQFF
J: TRBJ2-2; V: TRBV6-1; size: -; CDR3: CASADGGRTGELFF
J: TRBJ2-1; V: TRBV11-3; size: hyperexpanded; CDR3: CASSPRGSGGGRNEQFF
J: TRBJ2-7; V: TRBV6-5; size: -; CDR3: CASRDTAYEQYF